Listed below are T cell receptor beta chains from one sample, sequenced in a study of blood T cell repertoires in COVID-19. The repertoire was sequenced with immunoSEQ multiplex PCR; TCRdb's copy has only in-frame clones and lacks some. In the table there are a few hundred thousand clones, more than 70% of which are singletons. Sequenced material: peripheral blood. The receptors were gathered from a woman younger than 45 with COVID-19, enrolled during active disease. The CDR3 runs from the conserved cysteine through the conserved F or W. The D gene is left open where the match is weak. Clone size is stated in some rows and not others, as once, few, many or a class when expanded.

J gene	D gene	V gene	clone size	CDR3 DNA	CDR3 protein
TRBJ2-1	-	TRBV9	-	TGTGCCAGCAATGTTGGGGCTAACCCTTACAATGAGCAGTTCTTC	CASNVGANPYNEQFF
TRBJ1-6	-	TRBV28	-	TGTGCCAGCAGGGGCCCCAGGGCCACCATGGATTCACCCCTCCACTTT	CASRGPRATMDSPLHF
TRBJ2-1	-	TRBV9	-	TGTGCCAGCAGCGTAGGAATGGAGGCCCTAATTGGGCCGCAGTTCTTC	CASSVGMEALIGPQFF
TRBJ1-5	-	TRBV28	-	TGTGCCAGCAGTTTAGTCCAGGGAAGACAGCCCCAGCATTTT	CASSLVQGRQPQHF
TRBJ2-1	TRBD2	TRBV28	once	TGTGCCAGCGGGTCCTTGACTAGCGGGATTTACAATGAGCAGTTCTTC	CASGSLTSGIYNEQFF
TRBJ2-3	TRBD2	TRBV19	-	TGTGCCAGTAGCCCGGGACTAGCGGGACCCACAGATACGCAGTATTTT	CASSPGLAGPTDTQYF
TRBJ2-5	TRBD2	TRBV4-2	-	TGTGCCAGCAGCCAAGACGGACTAGCTGCGGAAGAGACCCAGTACTTC	CASSQDGLAAEETQYF
TRBJ2-1	TRBD2	TRBV12-3/TRBV12-4	-	TGTGCCAGCAGCGGGAGGACACGGAATGAGCAGTTCTTC	CASSGRTRNEQFF
TRBJ1-2	-	TRBV4-1	few	TGCGCCAGCAGCCAACCTAGGGGCAGGGAAGGAGAGAGTGGCTACACCTTC	CASSQPRGREGESGYTF
TRBJ1-5	-	TRBV4-1	-	TGCGCCAGCAGCCAAGCAACCAGGGCTGTACAGCCCCAGCATTTT	CASSQATRAVQPQHF
TRBJ2-2	-	TRBV2	-	TGTGCCAGCAATGAGCGTCCGAACACCGGGGAGCTGTTTTTT	CASNERPNTGELFF
TRBJ2-1	TRBD1	TRBV5-8	-	TGTGCCAGCAGCTTCCACAGGGGTCTGTACAATGAGCAGTTCTTC	CASSFHRGLYNEQFF
TRBJ1-5	-	TRBV9	-	TGTGCCAGCAGCACGGGAACGACACAGCCCCAGCATTTT	CASSTGTTQPQHF
TRBJ2-7	-	TRBV2	-	TGTGCCAGCACACAGGGCTACGAGCAGTACTTC	CASTQGYEQYF
TRBJ1-2	-	TRBV4-1	-	TGCGCCAGCAGCCATCTCGGGGGGGGGTTTAACTATGGCTACACCTTC	CASSHLGGGFNYGYTF
TRBJ1-4	-	TRBV28	-	TGTGCCTGTAAGGGGCTAAATGAAAAACTGTTTTTT	CACKGLNEKLFF
TRBJ2-1	TRBD2	TRBV9	-	TGTGCCAGCACCCCGGGACTAGCGCCTTACAATGAGCAGTTCTTC	CASTPGLAPYNEQFF
TRBJ1-3	-	TRBV28	-	TGTGCCAGCAGTTTAGTTCGAACCGGGAACACCATATATTTT	CASSLVRTGNTIYF
TRBJ2-1	TRBD2	TRBV11-3	-	TGTGCCAGCAGCTTAGGTATAGCGGGTTTCGACAATGAGCAGTTCTTC	CASSLGIAGFDNEQFF
TRBJ2-7	TRBD1	TRBV29-1	-	TGCAGCGTTGTACCTGGGGACAGGAACGAGCAGTACTTC	CSVVPGDRNEQYF
TRBJ2-6	-	TRBV24-1	-	TGTGCCATCGGGGGTAGCTCTGGGGCCAACGTCCTGACTTTC	CAIGGSSGANVLTF
TRBJ2-1	TRBD2	TRBV19	-	TGTGCCAGTACGAGATTAGCGGGAGGTTGGAATGAGCAGTTCTTC	CASTRLAGGWNEQFF
TRBJ1-2	TRBD1	TRBV11-2	-	TGTGCCAGCAGCTTGGGACAGGGTAATGGCTACACCTTC	CASSLGQGNGYTF
TRBJ2-3	-	TRBV4-3	-	TGCGCCAGCAGCCAGGCCCGCGGAGGGGCAGGGGGAGATACGCAGTATTTT	CASSQARGGAGGDTQYF
TRBJ2-1	-	TRBV7-2	-	TGTGCCAGCAGCTTTGCGGGATTCAACAATGAGCAGTTCTTC	CASSFAGFNNEQFF
TRBJ1-4	TRBD1	TRBV20-1	-	TGCAGTGCTAGTACGGCAGGGGGCGCTTTTGAAAAACTGTTTTTT	CSASTAGGAFEKLFF
TRBJ1-1	-	TRBV12-2	-	TGTGCAAGTCGCTTAAATTGGGCCCCCGCTCTCACTGAAGCTTTCTTT	CASRLNWAPALTEAFF
TRBJ2-2	TRBD1	TRBV19	-	TGTGCCAGTCTTAAGACAGGGGGCTACACCGGGGAGCTGTTTTTT	CASLKTGGYTGELFF
TRBJ2-1	TRBD1	TRBV2	once	TGTGCCAGCAGTGAAGCGAGGGGACAGGGCTTTTTTAAGCAGTTCTTC	CASSEARGQGFFKQFF
TRBJ2-2	-	TRBV7-2	few	TGTGCCAGCAGCAGCAGGGCGGGGACCGGGGAGCTGTTTTTT	CASSSRAGTGELFF
TRBJ1-3	-	TRBV6-5	-	TGTGCCAGCACTCGTACCCCAGGGGCTGGAAACACCATATATTTT	CASTRTPGAGNTIYF
TRBJ1-4	TRBD1	TRBV29-1	-	TGCAGCGTAACGACAGGGGGCCGGGAAAAACTGTTTTTT	CSVTTGGREKLFF
TRBJ2-1	TRBD2	TRBV7-9	-	TGTGCCAGCAGCCACTGGGCGGGAGGGTCCTACAATGAGCAGTTCTTC	CASSHWAGGSYNEQFF
TRBJ2-7	TRBD2	TRBV18	-	TGTGCCAGCTCACCAGGGACGGATGCCCGGGGGGACGAGCAGTACTTC	CASSPGTDARGDEQYF
TRBJ2-5	-	TRBV28	-	TGTGCCAGCAGTTTCCTCCAGTCAAGTCAAGAGACCCAGTACTTC	CASSFLQSSQETQYF
TRBJ1-6	TRBD1	TRBV4-1	once	TGCGCCAGCAGCCCCCTTGAGCAGGGGGCAAGGAAAGATTCACCCCTCCACTTT	CASSPLEQGARKDSPLHF
TRBJ1-1	TRBD1	TRBV19	few	TGTGCCAGTACCCTAGGCGGGGACAGGGTCGCCACTGAAGCTTTCTTT	CASTLGGDRVATEAFF
TRBJ1-1	TRBD1	TRBV5-1	-	TGCGCCAGCAGCTTGGCCTGGACAGGGGATACTGAAGCTTTCTTT	CASSLAWTGDTEAFF
TRBJ2-7	TRBD2	TRBV10-3	once	TGTGCCATCACTAGCGGGTCAGGCTCCTACGAGCAGTACTTC	CAITSGSGSYEQYF
TRBJ1-1	-	TRBV19	-	TGTGCCAGTACCCTAACGGGGGGGCAGGGGTACACTGAAGCTTTCTTT	CASTLTGGQGYTEAFF